The source of this T cell receptor (beta chain) is a study of T-cell reconstitution after alpha-beta-depleted transplantation in children. Study outcomes and limitations: Several hundred expanded graft clones reportedly supplied alpha-beta T cells about two months after transplant. When one year had passed after transplant, most T-cell counts and diversity came from newly produced T cells. The study traced high day-60 TCRbeta diversity in some patients to surviving recipient T cells and thymic progenitors.

Library preparation (for TCRbeta) was performed with unique molecular identifiers. TCRdb processed the PCR reads anew with MiXCR; each CDR3 protein has one entry. Among around 31,000 distinct CDR3 sequences listed, approximately 6.5% were seen once. Germline V gives CDR1 SEHNR, CDR2 FQNEAQ (reference sequence). V trimming: 5 bases; J trimming: 2 bases; junction bases outside the gene matches: 10. The CDR3 is made up of 16 amino acids. This clonotype was counted ten times or more. Its target is not known. Sequencing used peripheral blood, obtained 60 days after TCRalphabeta/CD19-depleted stem cell transplant. The V gene is TRBV7-9, the J gene TRBJ2-5; TRBD1 aligns across 8 bases. The receptor was derived from a child under two years old who had a stem cell transplant for acute myeloid leukemia, so the T cells may come from the graft donor. The CDR3 region has the DNA TGTGCCAGCAGCCCACCCAGGGGGCTGAGGCAAGAGACCCAGTACTTC. Translated: CASSPPRGLRQETQYF.